The 13 T cell receptor beta chains presented below share a single source sample, sequenced in a study of beta chain features in type 1 diabetes (dated by TCRdb to 2017 to 2018). Broad study findings and their caveats: A moderate but significant shortening of TCRB CDR3 length was observed in type 1 diabetes patients in all four CD4+ subsets.

The library was prepared using the immunoSEQ multiplex PCR assay. The High Capacity cDNA Reverse Transcription Kit was used to reverse transcribe all of the isolated RNA, meaning that expressed TCRB transcripts were what got sequenced. TCRdb re-hosts the immuneACCESS table, in-frame sequences only. Its copies lack some clones; in the studies checked, an unresolved V gene accounts for under half of them, and the cause for the rest is not known. Present in this sample are 65,000 to 85,000 clones, roughly half of which were seen just once. 0.65% to 0.85% of the sample is taken by the ten largest. What these receptors recognize is not known. Sequenced sample: central memory CD4+ T cells from blood. All receptors derive from a man aged 30 to 39 with type 1 diabetes.

The chain links TRBV6-1 to TRBJ2-1; TRBD2 aligns across 11 bases. The CDR3 runs to 14 residues. The V gene end was trimmed by 7 bases and the J gene end by 10 bases; junction bases not matched to a gene: 9. Per the germline V gene, CDR1 is MNHNS and CDR2 is SASEGT. CDR3 DNA: TGTGCCAGCAACGTAGCGGGAGGGGGGATAGAGCAGTTCTTC. Amino acids: CASNVAGGGIEQFF.

The V gene is TRBV6-5, the J gene TRBJ1-1; 10 nucleotides align to TRBD1. CDR3 size: 15 residues. Germline CDR1 and CDR2: MNHEY and SVGAGI. Trimming cost V 2 bases and J 3 bases; bases outside gene matches: 3. The CDR3 bases are TGTGCCAGCAGTTACCGAGGACAGGGGGACACTGAAGCTTTCTTT. Its protein product is CASSYRGQGDTEAFF.

This chain connects TRBV6-1 to TRBJ2-5, with no clear D. The CDR3 length is 13 residues. Germline CDR1 reads MNHNS; CDR2 reads SASEGT. With 6 bases removed from V and 4 bases from J, the gap between germline ends came to 12 bases. CDR3: CASRTGLPETQYF. The CDR3, as DNA: TGTGCCAGCAGGACCGGGTTGCCAGAGACCCAGTACTTC.

V and J are TRBV19 and TRBJ2-1; D unclear. CDR1 and CDR2 (germline): LNHDA, SQIVND (reference sequence). V lost 3 bases to trimming and J lost 1 base, with 7 bases between them. The CDR3 length is 14 residues. The CDR3 protein is CASSMASSYNEQFF. The CDR3 coding sequence is TGTGCCAGTAGTATGGCCTCTTCCTACAATGAGCAGTTCTTC.

The chain carries TRBV5-1 and TRBJ1-4; TRBD1 is a possible D gene (6 bases). Germline V gives CDR1 SGHRS, CDR2 YFSETQ. The CDR3 loop spans 15 amino acids. V lost 4 bases to trimming and J lost 5 bases, with 15 bases between them. The CDR3 reads CASSASGGGNEKLFF. DNA for the CDR3: TGCGCCAGCAGCGCCTCGGGAGGGGGGAATGAAAAACTGTTTTTT.

V is TRBV30 and J is TRBJ1-5, with TRBD1 identical over 11 bases. Germline lookup yields CDR1 GTSNPN and CDR2 SVGIG (reference sequence). The length of the CDR3 is 18 residues. V dropped 2 bases and J dropped 2; count of bases not matched to a gene: 11. DNA for the CDR3: TGTGCCTGGAGTCCCCGGACAGGGGGCATGTTCGGCAATCAGCCCCAGCATTTT. Amino acids: CAWSPRTGGMFGNQPQHF.

The genes are TRBV5-1 and TRBJ1-4; D ambiguous. The V gene's germline CDR1 is SGHRS and CDR2 YFSETQ. The V gene lost 4 bases and the J gene lost 4 bases, with 11 bases spanning the gap. There are 14 residues in the CDR3. This chain's CDR3 is CASSLRSLNEKLFF. CDR3 in DNA: TGCGCCAGCAGCCTCAGATCCCTTAATGAAAAACTGTTTTTT.

This clone was counted once. CDR3 loop: CASSPSTGFKAFF. For the CDR3, the DNA is TGTGCCAGCAGTCCCTCAACAGGATTCAAAGCTTTCTTT. The chain links TRBV6-5 to TRBJ1-1; tentatively, D is TRBD1 (5 bases). CDR3 length equals 13 residues. Trimming cost V 5 bases and J 9 bases, with 16 bases left between them. CDR1 and CDR2 from the germline V gene are MNHEY and SVGAGI.

The chain is built from TRBV5-8 and TRBJ2-3; D is possibly TRBD1 (6 bases). The CDR3 runs to 18 residues. Germline V gene data show CDR1 as SGHTS and CDR2 as YDEGEE. Trimming left V 4 bases short and J 0 bases short, with 21 bases between. CDR3 nucleotides: TGTGCCAGCAGCGAGGGCCTACAGGGTTCCCTTAGCACAGATACGCAGTATTTT. Protein sequence: CASSEGLQGSLSTDTQYF.

The chain joins TRBV2 to TRBJ1-1, with 11 bases fitting TRBD1. Germline lookup yields CDR1 SNHLY and CDR2 FYNNEI. V dropped 6 bases and J dropped 7; count of bases not matched to a gene: 1. CDR3 length: 12 residues. CDR3 DNA: TGTGCCAGCAGGGGGACAGGGGGTGAAGCTTTCTTT. It is translated as CASRGTGGEAFF.

This clone was picked up a small number of times. The chain has TRBV5-1 and TRBJ1-2; D gene ambiguous. Germline V CDR1 and CDR2: SGHRS, YFSETQ. Deletions cut 0 bases from V and 2 bases from J, with 8 bases between. This CDR3 is 14 amino acids long. The DNA for the CDR3 is TGCGCCAGCAGCTTGGACCCGGAGAACTATGGCTACACCTTC. Amino acids: CASSLDPENYGYTF.

The chain uses TRBV6-5 and TRBJ1-2; D gene uncertain. The CDR3 covers 15 residues. Germline CDR1 and CDR2: MNHEY and SVGAGI. With 0 bases removed from V and 6 bases from J, the gap between germline ends came to 14 bases. The CDR3 sequence is CASSYSLTFSDGYTF. The CDR3 region has the DNA TGTGCCAGCAGTTACTCCCTAACATTCAGCGATGGCTACACCTTC.

The V gene is TRBV5-6, the J gene TRBJ2-1; 8 bases are shared with TRBD1. Germline CDR1 and CDR2: SGHDT and YYEEEE. After removal of 4 bases from V and 9 bases from J, the junction contained 9 bases not matched to a gene. The CDR3 is made up of 14 amino acids. The chain's CDR3 is CASSHDRGRGEQFF. CDR3 DNA sequence: TGTGCCAGCAGCCATGACAGGGGCCGGGGTGAGCAGTTCTTC.